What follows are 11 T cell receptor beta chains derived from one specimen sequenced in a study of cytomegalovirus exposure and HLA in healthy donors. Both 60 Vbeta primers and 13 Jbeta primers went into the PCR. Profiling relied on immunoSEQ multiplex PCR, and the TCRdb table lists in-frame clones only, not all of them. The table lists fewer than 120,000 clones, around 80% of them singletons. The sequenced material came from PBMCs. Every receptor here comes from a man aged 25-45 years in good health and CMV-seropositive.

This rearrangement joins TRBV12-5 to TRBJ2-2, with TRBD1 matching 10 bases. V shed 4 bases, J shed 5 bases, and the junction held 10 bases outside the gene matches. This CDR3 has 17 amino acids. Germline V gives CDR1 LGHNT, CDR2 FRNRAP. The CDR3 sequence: CASGWSPGTGDTGELFF. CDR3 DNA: TGTGCTAGTGGTTGGAGTCCCGGGACAGGGGATACCGGGGAGCTGTTTTTT.

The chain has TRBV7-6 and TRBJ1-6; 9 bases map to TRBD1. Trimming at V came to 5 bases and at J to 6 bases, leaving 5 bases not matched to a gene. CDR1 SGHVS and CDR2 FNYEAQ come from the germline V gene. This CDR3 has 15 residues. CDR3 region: CASSPTGGGNSPLHF. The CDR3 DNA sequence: TGTGCCAGCAGCCCTACAGGGGGCGGTAATTCACCCCTCCACTTT.

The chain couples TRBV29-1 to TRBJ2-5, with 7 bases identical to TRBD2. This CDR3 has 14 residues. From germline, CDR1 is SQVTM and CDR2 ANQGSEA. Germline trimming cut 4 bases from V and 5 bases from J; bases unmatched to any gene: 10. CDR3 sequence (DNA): TGCAGCGTTGTATGGGCGGGGGTCGGGGAGACCCAGTACTTC. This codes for CSVVWAGVGETQYF.

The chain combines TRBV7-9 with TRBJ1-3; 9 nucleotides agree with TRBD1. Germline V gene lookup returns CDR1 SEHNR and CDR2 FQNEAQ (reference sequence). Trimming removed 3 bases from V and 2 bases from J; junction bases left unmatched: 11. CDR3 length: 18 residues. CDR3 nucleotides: TGTGCCAGCAGCTTCGATTGGGGACAGGGATCAGCTGGAAACACCATATATTTT. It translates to CASSFDWGQGSAGNTIYF.

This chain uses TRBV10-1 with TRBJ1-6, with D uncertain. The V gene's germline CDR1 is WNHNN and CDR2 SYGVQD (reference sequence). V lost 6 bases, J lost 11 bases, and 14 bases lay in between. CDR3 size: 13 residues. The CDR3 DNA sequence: TGCGCCAGCAGGATCGAGGAACCCCCACCCCTCCACTTT. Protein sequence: CASRIEEPPPLHF.

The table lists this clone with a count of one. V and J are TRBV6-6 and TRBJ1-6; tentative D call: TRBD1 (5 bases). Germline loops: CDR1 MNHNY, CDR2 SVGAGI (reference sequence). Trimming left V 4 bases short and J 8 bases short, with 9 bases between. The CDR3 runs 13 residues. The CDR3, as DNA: TGTGCCAGCAGTTCTACGACAGATTCACCCCTCCACTTT. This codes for CASSSTTDSPLHF.

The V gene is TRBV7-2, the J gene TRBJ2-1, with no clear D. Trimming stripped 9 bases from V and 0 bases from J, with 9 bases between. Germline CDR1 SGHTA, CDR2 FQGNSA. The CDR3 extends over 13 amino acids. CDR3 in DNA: TGTGCCAGTATACAAAGCTCCTACAATGAGCAGTTCTTC. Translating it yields CASIQSSYNEQFF.

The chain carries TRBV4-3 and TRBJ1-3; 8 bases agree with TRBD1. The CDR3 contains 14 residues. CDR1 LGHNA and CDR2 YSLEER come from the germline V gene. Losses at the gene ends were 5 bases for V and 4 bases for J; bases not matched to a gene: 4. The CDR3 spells CASSAQGEGNTIYF. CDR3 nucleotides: TGCGCCAGCAGCGCACAGGGGGAAGGAAACACCATATATTTT.

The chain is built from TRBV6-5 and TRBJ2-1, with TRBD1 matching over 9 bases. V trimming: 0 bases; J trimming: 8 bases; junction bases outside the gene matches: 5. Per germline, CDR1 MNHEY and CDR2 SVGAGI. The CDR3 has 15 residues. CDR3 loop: CASSYSTDRGDEQFF. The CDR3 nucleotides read TGTGCCAGCAGTTACTCGACCGACAGGGGGGATGAGCAGTTCTTC.

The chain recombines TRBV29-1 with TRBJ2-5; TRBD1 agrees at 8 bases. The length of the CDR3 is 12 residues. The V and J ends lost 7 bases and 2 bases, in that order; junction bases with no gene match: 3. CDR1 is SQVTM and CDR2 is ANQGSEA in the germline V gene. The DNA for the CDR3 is TGCAGCGGCGGACAGGGTCAAGAGACCCAGTACTTC. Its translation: CSGGQGQETQYF.

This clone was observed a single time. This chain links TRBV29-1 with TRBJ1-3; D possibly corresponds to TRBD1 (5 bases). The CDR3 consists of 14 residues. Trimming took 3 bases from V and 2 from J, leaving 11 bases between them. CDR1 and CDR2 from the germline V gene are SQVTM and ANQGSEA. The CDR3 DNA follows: TGCAGCGTTGAGGCCAGGGTTGCTGGAAACACCATATATTTT. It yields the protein CSVEARVAGNTIYF. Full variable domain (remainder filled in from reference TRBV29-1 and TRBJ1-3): SAVISQKPSRDICQRGTSLTIQCQVDSQVTMMFWYRQQPGQSLTLIATANQGSEATYESGFVIDKFPISRPNLTFSTLTVSNMSPEDSSIYLCSVEARVAGNTIYFGEGSWLTVV.